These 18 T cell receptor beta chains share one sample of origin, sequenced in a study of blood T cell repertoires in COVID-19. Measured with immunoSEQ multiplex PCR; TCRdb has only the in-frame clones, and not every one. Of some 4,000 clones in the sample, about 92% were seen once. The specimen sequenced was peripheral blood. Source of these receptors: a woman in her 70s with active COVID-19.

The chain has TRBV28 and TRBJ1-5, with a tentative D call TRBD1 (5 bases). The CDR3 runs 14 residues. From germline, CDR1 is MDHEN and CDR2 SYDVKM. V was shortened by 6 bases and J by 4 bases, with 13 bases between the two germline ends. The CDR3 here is CASSRGFGNQPQHF. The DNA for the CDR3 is TGTGCCAGCAGCCGGGGGTTCGGAAATCAGCCCCAGCATTTT.

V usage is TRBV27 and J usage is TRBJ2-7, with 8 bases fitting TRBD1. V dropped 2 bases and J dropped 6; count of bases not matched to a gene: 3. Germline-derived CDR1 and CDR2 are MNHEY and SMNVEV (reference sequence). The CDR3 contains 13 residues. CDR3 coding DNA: TGTGCCAGCAGTTTAAATACAGGGGGCGAGCAGTACTTC. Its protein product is CASSLNTGGEQYF.

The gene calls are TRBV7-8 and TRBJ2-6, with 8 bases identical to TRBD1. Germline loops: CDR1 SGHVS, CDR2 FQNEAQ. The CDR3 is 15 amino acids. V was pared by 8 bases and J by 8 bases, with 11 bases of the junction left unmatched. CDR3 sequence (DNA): TGTGCCAGCGGACCGAGACAGGGGACCTCCAACGTCCTGACTTTC. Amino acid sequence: CASGPRQGTSNVLTF.

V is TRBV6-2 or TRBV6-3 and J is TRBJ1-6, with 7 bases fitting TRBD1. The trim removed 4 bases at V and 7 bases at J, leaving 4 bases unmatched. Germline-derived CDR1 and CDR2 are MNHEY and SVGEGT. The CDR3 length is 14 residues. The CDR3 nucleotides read TGTGCCAGCAGTTGGGACAGTCTGAATTCACCCCTCCACTTT. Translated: CASSWDSLNSPLHF.

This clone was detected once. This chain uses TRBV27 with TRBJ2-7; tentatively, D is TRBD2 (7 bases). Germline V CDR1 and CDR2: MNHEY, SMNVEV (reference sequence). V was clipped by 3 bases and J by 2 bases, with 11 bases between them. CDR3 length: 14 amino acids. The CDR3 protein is CASSLRGTTYEQYF. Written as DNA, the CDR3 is TGTGCCAGCAGTTTGAGGGGGACTACCTACGAGCAGTACTTC.

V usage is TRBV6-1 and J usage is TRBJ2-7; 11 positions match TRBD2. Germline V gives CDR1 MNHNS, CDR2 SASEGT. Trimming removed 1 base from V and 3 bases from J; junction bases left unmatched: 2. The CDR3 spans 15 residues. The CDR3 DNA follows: TGTGCCAGCAGTGAAGTTACTAGCGGGGGCTACGAGCAGTACTTC. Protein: CASSEVTSGGYEQYF.

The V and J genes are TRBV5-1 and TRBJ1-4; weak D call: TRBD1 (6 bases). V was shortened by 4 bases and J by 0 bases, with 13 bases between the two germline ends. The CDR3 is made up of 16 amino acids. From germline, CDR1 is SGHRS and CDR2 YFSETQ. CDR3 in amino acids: CASSPGQTATNEKLFF. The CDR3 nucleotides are TGCGCCAGCAGCCCTGGACAGACTGCAACTAATGAAAAACTGTTTTTT.

The CDR3 DNA reads TGTGCCACCAGCACCGACAGGACAGCCTACGAGCAGTACTTC. It codes for CATSTDRTAYEQYF. The chain carries TRBV15 and TRBJ2-7; tentatively, D is TRBD1 (6 bases). The germline V and J ends were trimmed by 4 bases and 2 bases, with 12 bases remaining between them. The CDR3 length is 14 residues. Germline values: CDR1 LNHNV, CDR2 YYDKDF (reference sequence).

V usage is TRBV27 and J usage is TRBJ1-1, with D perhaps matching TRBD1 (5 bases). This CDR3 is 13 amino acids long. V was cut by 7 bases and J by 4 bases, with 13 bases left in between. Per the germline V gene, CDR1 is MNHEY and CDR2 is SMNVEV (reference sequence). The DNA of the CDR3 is TGTGCCAGCAAAGGGGCGGGGAGCACTGAAGCTTTCTTT. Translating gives CASKGAGSTEAFF.

The CDR3: CAWSYGVQRSLHF. CDR3 bases: TGTGCCTGGAGTTACGGGGTTCAGAGATCCCTCCACTTT. The V and J genes are TRBV30 and TRBJ1-6; D gene uncertain. V lost 2 bases to trimming and J lost 14 bases, with 16 bases between them. The V gene's germline CDR1 is GTSNPN and CDR2 SVGIG (reference sequence). The CDR3 has 13 amino acids.

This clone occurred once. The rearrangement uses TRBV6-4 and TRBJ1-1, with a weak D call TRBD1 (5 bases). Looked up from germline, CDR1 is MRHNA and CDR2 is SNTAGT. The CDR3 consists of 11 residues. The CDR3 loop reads CARQSNTEAFF. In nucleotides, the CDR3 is TGTGCGAGACAGTCGAACACTGAAGCTTTCTTT.

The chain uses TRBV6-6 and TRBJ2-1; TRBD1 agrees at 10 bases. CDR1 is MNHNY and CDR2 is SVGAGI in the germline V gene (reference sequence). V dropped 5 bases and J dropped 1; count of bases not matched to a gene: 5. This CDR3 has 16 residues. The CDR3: CASSPPGQGSYNEQFF. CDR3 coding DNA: TGTGCCAGCAGTCCCCCGGGACAGGGGTCCTACAATGAGCAGTTCTTC.

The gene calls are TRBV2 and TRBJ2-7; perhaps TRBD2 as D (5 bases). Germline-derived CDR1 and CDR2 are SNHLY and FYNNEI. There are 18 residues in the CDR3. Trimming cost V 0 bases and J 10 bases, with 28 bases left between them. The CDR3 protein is CASSEAAHLTTRHQDQYF. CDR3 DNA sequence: TGTGCCAGCAGTGAAGCGGCCCATTTAACTACTAGGCATCAAGACCAGTACTTC.

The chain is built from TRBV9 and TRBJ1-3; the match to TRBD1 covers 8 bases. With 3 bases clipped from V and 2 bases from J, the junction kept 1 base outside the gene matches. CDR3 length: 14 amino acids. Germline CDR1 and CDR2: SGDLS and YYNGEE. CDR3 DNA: TGTGCCAGCAGCGAGACAGGGGCTGGAAACACCATATATTTT. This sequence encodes CASSETGAGNTIYF.

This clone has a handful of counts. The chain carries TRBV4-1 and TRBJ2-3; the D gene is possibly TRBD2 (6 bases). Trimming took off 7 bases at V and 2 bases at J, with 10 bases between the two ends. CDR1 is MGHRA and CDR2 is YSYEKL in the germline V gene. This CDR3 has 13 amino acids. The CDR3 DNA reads TGCGCCAGCAATGGGGGGATCACAGATACGCAGTATTTT. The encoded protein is CASNGGITDTQYF.

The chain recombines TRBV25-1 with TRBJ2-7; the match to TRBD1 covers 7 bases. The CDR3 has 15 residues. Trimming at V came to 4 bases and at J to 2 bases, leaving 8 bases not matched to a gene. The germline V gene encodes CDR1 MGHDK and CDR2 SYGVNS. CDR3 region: CASSASDRLPYEQYF. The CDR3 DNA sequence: TGTGCCAGCAGTGCGTCGGACAGGCTACCCTACGAGCAGTACTTC.

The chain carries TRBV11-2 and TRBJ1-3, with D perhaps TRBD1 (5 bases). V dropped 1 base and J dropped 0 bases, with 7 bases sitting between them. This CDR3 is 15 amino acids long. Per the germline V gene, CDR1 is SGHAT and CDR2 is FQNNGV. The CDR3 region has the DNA TGTGCCAGCAGCTTAGCAGGGTTCTCTGGAAACACCATATATTTT. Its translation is CASSLAGFSGNTIYF.

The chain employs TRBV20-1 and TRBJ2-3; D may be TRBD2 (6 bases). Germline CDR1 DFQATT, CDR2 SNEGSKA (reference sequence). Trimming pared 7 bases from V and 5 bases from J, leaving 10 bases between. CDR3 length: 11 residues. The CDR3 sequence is CSVEGGDTQYF. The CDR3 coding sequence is TGCAGTGTTGAGGGAGGAGATACGCAGTATTTT.